These 29 T cell receptor beta chains were sequenced from one sample in a study of blood T cell repertoires in COVID-19. Here immunoSEQ multiplex PCR was the method, and the copy in TCRdb shows in-frame clones only, minus some. This table has roughly 50,000 clones, 65% to 80% appearing once. Specimen: peripheral blood. These receptors were collected from a human donor with active or convalescent COVID-19. The donor label of this sample is uncertain.

V and J are TRBV7-3 and TRBJ2-1; a possible D gene is TRBD1 (5 bases). The length of the CDR3 is 13 residues. Germline values: CDR1 SGHTA, CDR2 FQGTGA. V lost 5 bases and J 8 bases, leaving 13 bases between the germline ends. The CDR3 nucleotides are TGTGCCAGCAGCCCTGCAGGGCTGGATGAGCAGTTCTTC. Translating gives CASSPAGLDEQFF.

This chain connects TRBV6-1 to TRBJ1-2; TRBD1 aligns across 11 bases. The V gene's germline CDR1 is MNHNS and CDR2 SASEGT. This CDR3 comprises 15 residues. Unmatched junction bases numbered 6, after V lost 2 bases and J lost 7 bases. The CDR3 DNA follows: TGTGCCAGCAGTGAACCGGGACAGGGGGTGGGTGGCTACACCTTC. Amino acids: CASSEPGQGVGGYTF.

This chain links TRBV5-1 with TRBJ2-7; a weak D match, TRBD1 (6 bases). CDR3 size: 14 residues. Germline lookup yields CDR1 SGHRS and CDR2 YFSETQ. The V end lost 4 bases, the J end lost 5 bases, and 16 bases lay between the germline ends. The CDR3 reads CASSLYRELDEQYF. DNA of the CDR3: TGCGCCAGCAGCCTCTACAGGGAGTTGGACGAGCAGTACTTC. The complete variable domain, with remaining parts taken from reference TRBV5-1 and TRBJ2-7, reads KAGVTQTPRYLIKTRGQQVTLSCSPISGHRSVSWYQQTPGQGLQFLFEYFSETQRNKGNFPGRFSGRQFSNSRSEMNVSTLELGDSALYLCASSLYRELDEQYFGPGTRLTVT.

V usage is TRBV19 and J usage is TRBJ1-2, with TRBD1 as a possible D gene (5 bases). CDR3 length: 14 residues. The germline V gene has CDR1 LNHDA and CDR2 SQIVND (reference sequence). V lost 4 bases to trimming and J lost 6 bases, with 15 bases between them. For the CDR3, the DNA is TGTGCCAGTAGTAGGGGGGAAGGGAATGATGGCTACACCTTC. Translating it yields CASSRGEGNDGYTF.

The V and J genes are TRBV7-3 and TRBJ2-7; D may be TRBD2 (6 bases). Trimming pared 4 bases from V and 5 bases from J, leaving 6 bases between. Germline CDR1 SGHTA, CDR2 FQGTGA. The CDR3 is 11 residues long. The CDR3 DNA reads as TGTGCCAGCAGCTGGGGGGACGAGCAGTACTTC. This encodes CASSWGDEQYF.

The rearrangement uses TRBV4-1 and TRBJ1-2; D perhaps matches TRBD1 (6 bases). This CDR3 has 13 residues. The V and J ends lost 0 bases and 7 bases respectively, with 9 bases between them. In germline, CDR1 is MGHRA, CDR2 YSYEKL. The CDR3 DNA sequence: TGCGCCAGCAGCCAAGAGGGGGCCGGTGGCTACACCTTC. It specifies CASSQEGAGGYTF.

V is TRBV19 and J is TRBJ2-7; TRBD2 aligns across 16 bases. The CDR3 runs to 18 residues. V trimming: 3 bases; J trimming: 6 bases; junction bases outside the gene matches: 11. Germline V gene lookup returns CDR1 LNHDA and CDR2 SQIVND (reference sequence). The CDR3 region has the DNA TGTGCCAGTAGTATCCCGGGACTAGCGGGAGGGCCTTCAGTCGAGCAGTACTTC. This gives the protein CASSIPGLAGGPSVEQYF.

The genes are TRBV6-1 and TRBJ1-6; 9 bases agree with TRBD1. CDR1 is MNHNS, CDR2 SASEGT, per germline. The CDR3 loop spans 15 amino acids. Germline trimming cut 0 bases from V and 13 bases from J; bases unmatched to any gene: 7. CDR3 region: CASSEAWTGESPLHF. CDR3 nucleotides: TGTGCCAGCAGTGAAGCCTGGACAGGGGAGAGTCCCCTCCACTTT.

This clone was counted only a few times. V usage is TRBV19 and J usage is TRBJ1-5, with unresolved D. Germline CDR1 and CDR2: LNHDA and SQIVND (reference sequence). The V gene lost 3 bases and the J gene lost 1 base, with 13 bases spanning the gap. The CDR3 spans 16 residues. This CDR3 is CASSIEGFGSNQPQHF. The CDR3 bases are TGTGCCAGTAGTATCGAGGGATTTGGAAGCAATCAGCCCCAGCATTTT.

The chain employs TRBV27 and TRBJ2-7, with D perhaps matching TRBD2 (6 bases). Per germline, CDR1 MNHEY and CDR2 SMNVEV (reference sequence). V was pared by 2 bases and J by 7 bases, with 6 bases between. The CDR3 covers 11 residues. Here the CDR3 DNA reads TGTGCCAGCAGTTTAGGGGGGGAGCAGTACTTC. This gives the protein CASSLGGEQYF.

This clone was seen only once. This chain connects TRBV3-1 (or the pseudogene TRBV3-2) to TRBJ2-2; TRBD2 agrees at 10 bases. V lost 2 bases and J lost 0; bases outside the gene matches: 12. CDR3 size: 20 residues. CDR1 LGHDT and CDR2 YNNKEL come from the germline V gene (reference sequence). The CDR3 nucleotides are TGTGCCAGCAGCCAAATTGCACTGTGGACTAGCGGATCGAACACCGGGGAGCTGTTTTTT. Its translation: CASSQIALWTSGSNTGELFF.

The chain links TRBV9 to TRBJ2-1; 13 bases are shared with TRBD2. Germline loops: CDR1 SGDLS, CDR2 YYNGEE. The CDR3 length is 15 residues. V gave up 7 bases and J gave up 6 bases; unmatched junction bases: 7. The CDR3 bases are TGTGCCAGCGGGACTAGCGGGACCTTTGGCAATGAGCAGTTCTTC. Translating it yields CASGTSGTFGNEQFF.

The rearrangement uses TRBV11-3 and TRBJ2-3, with D perhaps TRBD1 (5 bases). The CDR3 is 17 amino acids. V lost 2 bases to trimming and J lost 4 bases, with 19 bases between them. Germline V lookup: CDR1 SGHNT, CDR2 YENEEA. The CDR3, as DNA: TGTGCCAGCAGCTTATCTTCCCTTGCAGGGTGGGCAGATACGCAGTATTTT. It yields the protein CASSLSSLAGWADTQYF. The full variable domain, in which reference TRBV11-3 and TRBJ2-3 provide the parts outside the CDR3, is EAGVVQSPRYKIIEKKQPVAFWCNPISGHNTLYWYLQNLGQGPELLIRYENEEAVDDSQLPKDRFSAERLKGVDSTLKIQPAELGDSAVYLCASSLSSLAGWADTQYFGPGTRLTVL.

CDR3 sequence: CATGQGGVEKLFF. CDR3 DNA: TGTGCCACCGGACAGGGCGGAGTTGAAAAACTGTTTTTT. The J gene is TRBJ1-4, the V gene TRBV28; 8 bases agree with TRBD1. The CDR3 covers 13 residues. Trimming cost V 10 bases and J 7 bases; bases outside gene matches: 8. Germline V gives CDR1 MDHEN, CDR2 SYDVKM.

The CDR3 DNA reads as TGTGCCACCAGTGGGACAGGGTATAGCAATCAGCCCCAGCATTTT. Translating gives CATSGTGYSNQPQHF. The rearrangement uses TRBV24-1 and TRBJ1-5, with TRBD1 identical over 8 bases. CDR3 length: 15 amino acids. The trim removed 5 bases at V and 0 bases at J, leaving 2 bases unmatched. The germline V gene has CDR1 KGHDR and CDR2 SFDVKD.

The rearrangement joins TRBV19 to TRBJ2-1; TRBD2 agrees at 10 bases. The CDR3 has 14 amino acids. Germline CDR1 LNHDA, CDR2 SQIVND (reference sequence). Trimming took 10 bases from V and 7 from J; bases not matched to a gene: 10. CDR3 nucleotides: TGTGCCACTGTTAAGCGGGAGGGCCAAAATGAGCAGTTCTTC. Its translation: CATVKREGQNEQFF.

The V and J genes are TRBV7-8 and TRBJ1-5, with a tentative D call TRBD1 (6 bases). The CDR3 length is 16 residues. CDR1 SGHVS and CDR2 FQNEAQ come from the germline V gene. The V gene lost 5 bases and the J gene lost 6 bases, with 20 bases spanning the gap. DNA of the CDR3: TGTGCCAGCAGCCGGGGGCAGGGGAGTAAGTCTCAGCCCCAGCATTTT. Translated, it gives CASSRGQGSKSQPQHF.

The chain combines TRBV14 with TRBJ2-7; D might be TRBD1 (7 bases). Trimming removed 5 bases from V and 0 bases from J, with 17 bases in between. This CDR3 region has 16 residues. Germline values: CDR1 SGHDN, CDR2 FVKESK. The CDR3 DNA reads TGTGCCAGCAGCAAAGCTCAGGGGGGAATCTCCTACGAGCAGTACTTC. Its protein product is CASSKAQGGISYEQYF.

This clone was seen just once. The chain recombines TRBV28 with TRBJ1-6, with 7 bases matching TRBD1. Trimming cost V 6 bases and J 3 bases; bases outside gene matches: 5. This CDR3 comprises 15 residues. Germline V CDR1 and CDR2: MDHEN, SYDVKM. CDR3 coding DNA: TGTGCCAGCAGCCCTGGGACAGTCTATAATTCACCCCTCCACTTT. Translated: CASSPGTVYNSPLHF.

V usage is TRBV5-1 and J usage is TRBJ2-7, with 10 positions matching TRBD1. With 4 bases clipped from V and 4 bases from J, the junction kept 8 bases outside the gene matches. Germline V lookup: CDR1 SGHRS, CDR2 YFSETQ. CDR3 size: 15 residues. The CDR3 loop reads CASSQAGTGAYEQYF. The CDR3 bases are TGCGCCAGCAGCCAGGCCGGGACAGGGGCATACGAGCAGTACTTC.

The gene calls are TRBV30 and TRBJ1-3, with 9 bases lining up with TRBD1. With V trimmed by 1 base and J by 4 bases, 5 bases remained unmatched. CDR1 and CDR2 (germline): GTSNPN, SVGIG (reference sequence). This CDR3 is built from 15 residues. CDR3 loop: CAWSARDRVGNTIYF. DNA of the CDR3: TGTGCCTGGAGTGCCCGGGACAGGGTGGGAAACACCATATATTTT.

This chain links TRBV6-5 with TRBJ1-2, with 7 bases that match TRBD1. The germline gives CDR1 MNHEY, CDR2 SVGAGI. The length of the CDR3 is 14 residues. With 1 base clipped from V and 2 bases from J, the junction kept 1 base outside the gene matches. In DNA form, the CDR3 reads TGTGCCAGCAGTTACTTGGGACAGAACTATGGCTACACCTTC. Residues: CASSYLGQNYGYTF.

V is TRBV6-5 and J is TRBJ2-1, with 9 bases identical to TRBD2. This CDR3 contains 13 residues. Germline trimming cut 9 bases from V and 6 bases from J; bases unmatched to any gene: 6. Germline CDR1 MNHEY, CDR2 SVGAGI. CDR3 amino acids: CASGAGGGNEQFF. The CDR3 DNA sequence: TGTGCCAGTGGAGCGGGAGGTGGCAATGAGCAGTTCTTC.

V gene TRBV3-1 (or the pseudogene TRBV3-2) combines with J gene TRBJ2-1; D possibly corresponds to TRBD2 (5 bases). The CDR3 runs 14 residues. Trimming removed 1 base from V and 7 bases from J, with 11 bases in between. Per the germline V gene, CDR1 is LGHDT and CDR2 is YNNKEL (reference sequence). Written as DNA, the CDR3 is TGTGCCAGCAGCCAAGTTTCAAGAGGGAATGAGCAGTTCTTC. Protein: CASSQVSRGNEQFF.

The genes are TRBV7-9 and TRBJ1-2; 7 nucleotides match TRBD1. J was trimmed by 2 bases and V by 5 bases; bases with no gene match: 2. The CDR3 totals 13 residues. Per germline, CDR1 SEHNR and CDR2 FQNEAQ (reference sequence). CDR3 loop: CASSQTGNYGYTF. In DNA, the CDR3 is TGTGCCAGCAGCCAGACAGGGAACTATGGCTACACCTTC.

The chain employs TRBV10-3 and TRBJ1-1, with 7 bases identical to TRBD1. Per germline, CDR1 ENHRY and CDR2 SYGVKD. The CDR3 consists of 13 residues. V lost 5 bases and J lost 3; bases outside the gene matches: 3. Here the CDR3 reads CAISRQGDTEAFF. In DNA, the CDR3 is TGTGCCATCAGTCGACAGGGAGACACTGAAGCTTTCTTT.

The V call is TRBV3-1 (or the pseudogene TRBV3-2), the J call TRBJ1-5, with 7 bases lining up with TRBD1. Germline assignment: CDR1 LGHDT and CDR2 YNNKEL (reference sequence). Losses at the gene ends were 1 base for V and 7 bases for J; bases not matched to a gene: 4. The CDR3 has 14 residues. As DNA, the CDR3 is TGTGCCAGCAGCCAAGGACAGGGAGGCCAGCCCCAGCATTTT. Protein product: CASSQGQGGQPQHF.

The chain couples TRBV9 to TRBJ2-3, with 11 bases aligning to TRBD2. Trimming at V came to 4 bases and at J to 3 bases, leaving 10 bases not matched to a gene. CDR1 is SGDLS and CDR2 is YYNGEE in the germline V gene. CDR3 length: 17 amino acids. The CDR3 is CASSLGLAGGGTDTQYF. The CDR3 DNA follows: TGTGCCAGCAGCCTAGGACTAGCGGGCGGTGGTACAGATACGCAGTATTTT.

J is TRBJ2-1 and V is TRBV19, with 8 nucleotides matching TRBD2. Germline V gene lookup returns CDR1 LNHDA and CDR2 SQIVND (reference sequence). The ends lost 6 bases at V and 0 bases at J; junction bases unmatched: 7. The CDR3 loop spans 16 amino acids. The chain's CDR3 is CASRPLSGSSYNEQFF. CDR3 nucleotides: TGTGCCAGTAGGCCCCTAAGCGGGAGCTCCTACAATGAGCAGTTCTTC.